This T cell receptor beta chain was sequenced in a study of T cell responses to AZD1222 COVID-19 vaccine. TCRdb keeps only in-frame clones here, not all; method: immunoSEQ multiplex PCR. The repertoire includes 100,000 or so clones, 80% to 95% of them detected once, and approximately 3.1% sits in the top ten. Analysis merged second doses at about 4 or about 12 weeks. Study outcomes and limitations: Baseline serostatus was positive in only six AZD1222 recipients. A mostly white British donor set with more females was recruited, and clonal diversity was possibly underestimated.

Worth noting for this clone: The antigen remains undetermined.

The CDR3 length is 14 residues. The V and J ends lost 10 bases and 0 bases respectively, with 13 bases between them. Germline V lookup: CDR1 MDHEN, CDR2 SYDVKM. The TCR sequence derives from an adult who received the AZD1222 COVID-19 vaccine. Sample: peripheral blood, taken 28 days after the second AZD1222 dose. The rearrangement joins TRBV28 to TRBJ1-5; unclear D gene. Here the CDR3 DNA reads TGTGCCACTCAAAGACCGTCTAGCAATCAGCCCCAGCATTTT. Translating gives CATQRPSSNQPQHF.